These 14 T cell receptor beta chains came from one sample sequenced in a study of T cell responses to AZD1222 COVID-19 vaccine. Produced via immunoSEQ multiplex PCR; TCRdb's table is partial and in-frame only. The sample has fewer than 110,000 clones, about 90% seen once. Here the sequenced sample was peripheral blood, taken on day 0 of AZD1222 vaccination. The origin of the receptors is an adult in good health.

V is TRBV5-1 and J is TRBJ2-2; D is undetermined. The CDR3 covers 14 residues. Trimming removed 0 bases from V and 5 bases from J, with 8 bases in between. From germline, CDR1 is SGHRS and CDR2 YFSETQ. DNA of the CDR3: TGCGCCAGCAGCTTGGGGGAACTTACCGGGGAGCTGTTTTTT. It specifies CASSLGELTGELFF.

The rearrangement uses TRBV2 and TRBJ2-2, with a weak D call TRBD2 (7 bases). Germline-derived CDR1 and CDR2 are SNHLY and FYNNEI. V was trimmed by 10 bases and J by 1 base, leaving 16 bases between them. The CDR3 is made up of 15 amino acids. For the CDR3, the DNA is TGTGCCATCCGTCTGCGGGGGCGGAACACCGGGGAGCTGTTTTTT. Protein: CAIRLRGRNTGELFF.

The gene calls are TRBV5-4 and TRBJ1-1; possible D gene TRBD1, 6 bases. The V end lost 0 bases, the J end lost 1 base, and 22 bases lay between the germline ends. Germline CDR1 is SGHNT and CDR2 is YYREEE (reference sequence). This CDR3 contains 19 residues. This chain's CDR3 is CASSLVGGWGNEANTEAFF. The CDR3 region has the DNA TGTGCCAGCAGCTTGGTAGGGGGATGGGGGAATGAGGCGAACACTGAAGCTTTCTTT.

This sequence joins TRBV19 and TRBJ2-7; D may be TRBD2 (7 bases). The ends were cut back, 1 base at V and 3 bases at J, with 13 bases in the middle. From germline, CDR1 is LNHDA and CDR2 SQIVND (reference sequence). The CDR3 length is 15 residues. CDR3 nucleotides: TGTGCCAGTAGTATAGGTGGGGGGGCATTCTACGAGCAGTACTTC. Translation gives CASSIGGGAFYEQYF. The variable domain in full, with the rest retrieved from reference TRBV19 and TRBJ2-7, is DGGITQSPKYLFRKEGQNVTLSCEQNLNHDAMYWYRQDPGQGLRLIYYSQIVNDFQKGDIAEGYSVSREKKESFPLTVTSAQKNPTAFYLCASSIGGGAFYEQYFGPGTRLTVT.

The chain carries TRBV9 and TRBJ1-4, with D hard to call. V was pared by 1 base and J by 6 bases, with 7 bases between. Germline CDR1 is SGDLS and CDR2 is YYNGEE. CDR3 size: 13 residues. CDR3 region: CASSVSVDEKLFF. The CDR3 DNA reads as TGTGCCAGCAGCGTATCAGTCGATGAAAAACTGTTTTTT.

Here the CDR3 reads CASSLVYRGTYEQYF. The CDR3 region has the DNA TGCGCCAGCAGCTTGGTTTATCGCGGAACCTACGAGCAGTACTTC. V is TRBV5-1 and J is TRBJ2-7; D not certain. The CDR3 runs to 15 residues. Germline CDR1 reads SGHRS; CDR2 reads YFSETQ. Trimming removed 0 bases from V and 2 bases from J, with 12 bases in between.

In nucleotides, the CDR3 is TGTGCCAGCAGCGTAGGGGGAAGCCTCCAAGAGACCCAGTACTTC. It translates to CASSVGGSLQETQYF. V gene TRBV9 combines with J gene TRBJ2-5; no firm D call. This CDR3 is 15 amino acids long. CDR1 is SGDLS and CDR2 is YYNGEE in the germline V gene. The V end lost 0 bases, the J end lost 1 base, and 10 bases lay between the germline ends.

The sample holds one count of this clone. CDR3 amino acids: CASSPSTTSSTDTQYF. CDR3 DNA: TGTGCCAGCAGCCCTTCCACAACGTCCTCCACAGATACGCAGTATTTT. The chain combines TRBV9 with TRBJ2-3; D gene uncertain. Germline V lookup: CDR1 SGDLS, CDR2 YYNGEE. Trimming stripped 4 bases from V and 2 bases from J, with 17 bases between. The CDR3 has 16 residues.

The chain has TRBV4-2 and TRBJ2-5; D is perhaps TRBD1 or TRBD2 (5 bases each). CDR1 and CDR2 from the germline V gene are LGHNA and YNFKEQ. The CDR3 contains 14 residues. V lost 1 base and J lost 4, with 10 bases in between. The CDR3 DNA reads TGTGCCAGCAGCCAAGCGCCAGGGAGAGAGACCCAGTACTTC. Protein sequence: CASSQAPGRETQYF.

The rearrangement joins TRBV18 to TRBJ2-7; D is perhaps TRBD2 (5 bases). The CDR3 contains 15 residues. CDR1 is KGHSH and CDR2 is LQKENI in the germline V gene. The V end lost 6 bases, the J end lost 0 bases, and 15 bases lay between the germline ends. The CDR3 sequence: CASSQSGGSSYEQYF. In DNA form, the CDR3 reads TGTGCCAGCTCCCAGAGCGGTGGGAGCTCCTACGAGCAGTACTTC.

CDR3: CASSQEQGAFNGYTF. The CDR3 region has the DNA TGTGCCAGCAGCCAAGAACAGGGGGCTTTCAATGGCTACACCTTC. J is TRBJ1-2 and V is TRBV4-2, with 9 nucleotides matching TRBD1. The CDR3 is 15 residues long. The germline V gene has CDR1 LGHNA and CDR2 YNFKEQ. The junction had 5 bases not matched to a gene; V was cut back by 0 bases and J by 6 bases.

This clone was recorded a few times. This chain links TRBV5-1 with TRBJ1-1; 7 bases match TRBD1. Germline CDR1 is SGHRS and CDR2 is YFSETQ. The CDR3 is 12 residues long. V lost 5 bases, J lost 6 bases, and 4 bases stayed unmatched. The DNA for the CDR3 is TGCGCCAGCAGAACAGGGGATGCTGAAGCTTTCTTT. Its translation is CASRTGDAEAFF.

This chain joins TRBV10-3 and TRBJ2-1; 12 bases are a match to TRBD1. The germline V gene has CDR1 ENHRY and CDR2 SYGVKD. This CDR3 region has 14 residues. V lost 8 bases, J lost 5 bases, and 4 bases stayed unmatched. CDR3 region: CAIGDRGLDNEQFF. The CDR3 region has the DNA TGTGCCATCGGGGACAGGGGGCTGGACAATGAGCAGTTCTTC.

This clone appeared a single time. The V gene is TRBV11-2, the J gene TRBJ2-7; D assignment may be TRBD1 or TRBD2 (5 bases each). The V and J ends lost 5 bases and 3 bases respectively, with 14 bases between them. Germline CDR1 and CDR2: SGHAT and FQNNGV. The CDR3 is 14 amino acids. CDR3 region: CASSPRGQFYEQYF. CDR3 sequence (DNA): TGTGCCAGCAGCCCGAGGGGTCAGTTCTACGAGCAGTACTTC.